The 13 T cell receptor beta chains reported below all come from one sample, sequenced in a study of identical twins. A single record per CDR3 protein comes from TCRdb applying MiXCR to the 5' RACE reads. Of 1.5 million to 2 million distinct CDR3 sequences in the sample, 32% were seen once. Sequenced material: cord blood. These receptor sequences come from a newborn girl in good health.

This chain links TRBV5-4 with TRBJ2-3, with D unresolved. From germline, CDR1 is SGHNT and CDR2 YYREEE (reference sequence). Trimming took off 3 bases at V and 0 bases at J, with 11 bases between the two ends. The CDR3 covers 15 residues. CDR3 nucleotide sequence: TGTGCCAGCAGCTCGACTCGAACTAGCACAGATACGCAGTATTTT. This sequence encodes CASSSTRTSTDTQYF.

The chain joins TRBV4-1 to TRBJ1-4; tentatively, D is TRBD1 (5 bases). CDR3 length: 15 amino acids. From germline, CDR1 is MGHRA and CDR2 YSYEKL. The V end lost 0 bases, the J end lost 5 bases, and 10 bases lay between the germline ends. CDR3 in amino acids: CASSQDRTPNEKLFF. The CDR3 bases are TGCGCCAGCAGCCAAGATAGGACACCGAATGAAAAACTGTTTTTT.

The chain carries TRBV6-5 and TRBJ1-1, with D possibly TRBD1 on 6 matching bases. V was shortened by 2 bases and J by 0 bases, with 7 bases between the two germline ends. Germline V gene sequence: CDR1 MNHEY, CDR2 SVGAGI. This CDR3 is built from 14 residues. The CDR3: CASSYQGMNTEAFF. CDR3 DNA sequence: TGTGCCAGCAGTTACCAGGGGATGAACACTGAAGCTTTCTTT.

Of note for this clonotype: This may be a read error, as it is one base from a much larger clone. The chain recombines TRBV29-1 with TRBJ2-7; 10 bases align to TRBD2. V gave up 4 bases and J gave up 7 bases; unmatched junction bases: 10. From germline, CDR1 is SQVTM and CDR2 ANQGSEA. CDR3 size: 14 residues. The CDR3 loop is CSVGLLAGLDEQYF. The CDR3 nucleotides read TGCAGCGTTGGCCTACTAGCGGGACTGGATGAGCAGTACTTC.

V gene TRBV20-1 combines with J gene TRBJ2-7; no reliable D call. Germline-derived CDR1 and CDR2 are DFQATT and SNEGSKA (reference sequence). This CDR3 has 15 amino acids. The V gene lost 0 bases and the J gene lost 7 bases, with 19 bases spanning the gap. DNA of the CDR3: TGCAGTGCTAGAGAGGCCACCTGGGTGTACAATGAGCAGTACTTC. Residues: CSAREATWVYNEQYF.

The chain recombines TRBV5-1 with TRBJ2-7; the match to TRBD1 covers 8 bases. The V gene end was trimmed by 4 bases and the J gene end by 2 bases; junction bases not matched to a gene: 5. CDR1 and CDR2 (germline): SGHRS, YFSETQ. CDR3 length equals 14 residues. The DNA for the CDR3 is TGCGCCAGCAGCAAGGACAGGGAGACCTACGAGCAGTACTTC. This translates into CASSKDRETYEQYF.

Comment on this clonotype: Germline and junction disagree at one end, which may indicate a read error. The chain is built from TRBV6-1 and TRBJ1-1, with 7 bases lining up with TRBD1. The germline V gene has CDR1 MNHNS and CDR2 SASEGT. This CDR3 is built from 14 residues. CDR3 sequence (DNA): TGTGCCGGCAGGGGGGGCCGAGGAGACACTGAAGCTTTCTTT. It specifies CAGRGGRGDTEAFF.

This chain connects TRBV6-6 to TRBJ2-3; 9 nucleotides align to TRBD2. The CDR3 loop spans 17 amino acids. The V segment lost 2 bases and the J segment 7 bases; nucleotides outside the gene matches: 13. CDR1 MNHNY and CDR2 SVGAGI come from the germline V gene (reference sequence). CDR3 coding DNA: TGTGCCAGCAGTTACGACAGAGCGGGGGGAATCCGCCATACGCAGTATTTT. Its protein product is CASSYDRAGGIRHTQYF.

This sequence joins TRBV25-1 and TRBJ2-3; perhaps TRBD2 as D (5 bases). V lost 1 base and J 5 bases, leaving 7 bases between the germline ends. Germline lookup yields CDR1 MGHDK and CDR2 SYGVNS. The CDR3 has 13 amino acids. The CDR3 DNA is TGTGCCAGCAGTGAATGGAGGAGAGATACGCAGTATTTT. Protein product: CASSEWRRDTQYF.

The chain joins TRBV12-3 or TRBV12-4 to TRBJ1-5, with D uncertain. The length of the CDR3 is 14 residues. V lost 5 bases and J lost 3, with 11 bases in between. CDR3 sequence reads: CASSANSPNQPQHF. The DNA of the CDR3 is TGTGCCAGCAGTGCAAACAGTCCCAATCAGCCCCAGCATTTT.

The chain carries TRBV7-9 and TRBJ1-2, with D possibly TRBD1 on 5 matching bases. From germline, CDR1 is SEHNR and CDR2 FQNEAQ (reference sequence). The length of the CDR3 is 14 residues. Trimming shortened V by 4 bases and J by 6 bases, and 15 bases separated the two germline ends. CDR3: CASSSNRGMHGYTF. CDR3 nucleotides: TGTGCCAGCAGCTCCAACCGGGGGATGCATGGCTACACCTTC.

The V call is TRBV2, the J call TRBJ2-1; a weak D match, TRBD2 (5 bases). The CDR3 loop spans 14 amino acids. The germline V gene encodes CDR1 SNHLY and CDR2 FYNNEI. With 4 bases removed from V and 1 base from J, the gap between germline ends came to 8 bases. The CDR3 DNA follows: TGTGCCAGCAGTGGGACTTTTTCCTACAATGAGCAGTTCTTC. Its translation is CASSGTFSYNEQFF. The variable domain in full, with the rest retrieved from reference TRBV2 and TRBJ2-1, is EPEVTQTPSHQVTQMGQEVILRCVPISNHLYFYWYRQILGQKVEFLVSFYNNEISEKSEIFDDQFSVERPDGSNFTLKIRSTKLEDSAMYFCASSGTFSYNEQFFGPGTRLTVL.

This clonotype came up a few times. The chain uses TRBV3-1 and TRBJ1-2; possible D gene TRBD1, 6 bases. The V gene's germline CDR1 is LGHDT and CDR2 YNNKEL (reference sequence). Trimming stripped 1 base from V and 2 bases from J, with 14 bases between. CDR3 length equals 16 residues. For the CDR3, the DNA is TGTGCCAGCAGCCAAGGGGGGCTGGGGGGAAACTATGGCTACACCTTC. Its protein is CASSQGGLGGNYGYTF.